This T cell receptor beta chain emerged from a study of read filtering for tumor transcriptome and immune sequencing. Looking at the study overall: Transcriptome libraries were built from DNase-treated RNA. Findings of the study overall: Single-read clonotypes: about 81.9% of IR-seq clonotypes (roughly 4% of reads), 60% to 75% of RNA-seq clonotypes (44.6% of reads). IR-seq and RNA-seq agreed better without single-read clonotypes.

This library used around 400 ng RNA and molecular barcoded adaptors spanning alpha/delta and beta/gamma chains. TCRdb passed the reads through MiXCR, listing each CDR3 protein once. In the table there are tens of thousands of distinct CDR3 sequences, approximately 14% of which are singletons. The CDR3 is 16 residues long. The V and J ends lost 7 bases and 3 bases, in that order; junction bases with no gene match: 5. Germline CDR1 is SNHLY and CDR2 is FYNNEI. In this sample, this clonotype turned up many times. Its cognate antigen is unknown. Source material: a population of CD138-negative cells sorted from bone marrow. The chain recombines TRBV2 with TRBJ2-3; 15 nucleotides align to TRBD2. The sequence derives from a donor aged 40 or older with multiple myeloma. The CDR3 bases are TGTGCCAGCACCCTAGGACTAGCGGGAGGGACAGATACGCAGTATTTT. Protein sequence: CASTLGLAGGTDTQYF.